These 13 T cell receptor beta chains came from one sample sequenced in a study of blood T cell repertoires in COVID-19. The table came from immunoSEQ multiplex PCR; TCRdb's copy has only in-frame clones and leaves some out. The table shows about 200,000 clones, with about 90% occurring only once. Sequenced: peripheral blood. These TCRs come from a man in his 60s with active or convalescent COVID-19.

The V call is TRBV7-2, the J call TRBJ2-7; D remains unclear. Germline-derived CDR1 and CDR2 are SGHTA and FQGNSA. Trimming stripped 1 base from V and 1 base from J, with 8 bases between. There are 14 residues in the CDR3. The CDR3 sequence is CASSLDWASYEQYF. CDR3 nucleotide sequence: TGTGCCAGCAGCTTAGACTGGGCTTCCTACGAGCAGTACTTC.

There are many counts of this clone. CDR3 protein: CSASSLTGGHTDTQYF. For the CDR3, the DNA is TGCAGTGCTAGTTCGTTAACAGGGGGCCACACAGATACGCAGTATTTT. The chain combines TRBV20-1 with TRBJ2-3; 9 bases fit TRBD1. V gave up 3 bases and J gave up 2 bases; unmatched junction bases: 9. The CDR3 totals 16 residues. Germline CDR1 DFQATT, CDR2 SNEGSKA (reference sequence).

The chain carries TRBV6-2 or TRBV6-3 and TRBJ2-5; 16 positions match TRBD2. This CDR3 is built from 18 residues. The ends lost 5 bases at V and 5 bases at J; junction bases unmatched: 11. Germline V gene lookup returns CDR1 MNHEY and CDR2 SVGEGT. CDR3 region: CASSKPPGLAGGKETQYF. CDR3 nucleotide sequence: TGTGCCAGCAGTAAACCCCCGGGACTAGCGGGGGGGAAGGAGACCCAGTACTTC.

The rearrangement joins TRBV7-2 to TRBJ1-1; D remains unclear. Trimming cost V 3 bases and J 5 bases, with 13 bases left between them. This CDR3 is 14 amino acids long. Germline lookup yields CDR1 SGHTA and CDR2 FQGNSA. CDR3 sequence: CASSFLGNPTEAFF. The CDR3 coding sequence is TGTGCCAGCAGCTTTTTGGGCAATCCGACTGAAGCTTTCTTT.

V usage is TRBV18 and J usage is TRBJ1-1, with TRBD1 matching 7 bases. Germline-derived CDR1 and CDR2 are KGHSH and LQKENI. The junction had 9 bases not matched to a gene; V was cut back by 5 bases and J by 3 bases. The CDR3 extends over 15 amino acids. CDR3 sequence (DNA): TGTGCCAGCTCAACAGGGGCGGGCGGGTACACTGAAGCTTTCTTT. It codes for CASSTGAGGYTEAFF.

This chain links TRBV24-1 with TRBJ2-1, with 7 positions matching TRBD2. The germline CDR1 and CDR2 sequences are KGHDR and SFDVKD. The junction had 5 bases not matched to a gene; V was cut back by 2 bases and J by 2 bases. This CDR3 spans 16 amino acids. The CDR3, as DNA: TGTGCCACCAGTGATTCAACTGGACTAGCCTACAATGAGCAGTTCTTC. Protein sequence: CATSDSTGLAYNEQFF.

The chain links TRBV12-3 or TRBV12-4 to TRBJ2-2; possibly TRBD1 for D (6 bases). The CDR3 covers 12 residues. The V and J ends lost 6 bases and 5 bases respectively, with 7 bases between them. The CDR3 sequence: CASSQGTGELFF. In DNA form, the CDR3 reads TGTGCCAGCAGCCAGGGGACCGGGGAGCTGTTTTTT.

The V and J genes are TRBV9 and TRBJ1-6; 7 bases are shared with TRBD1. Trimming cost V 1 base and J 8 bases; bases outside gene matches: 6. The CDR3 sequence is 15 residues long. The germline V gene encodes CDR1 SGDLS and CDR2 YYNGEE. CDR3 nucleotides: TGTGCCAGCAGCGTAATGGGGACAGAAGATTCACCCCTCCACTTT. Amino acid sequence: CASSVMGTEDSPLHF.

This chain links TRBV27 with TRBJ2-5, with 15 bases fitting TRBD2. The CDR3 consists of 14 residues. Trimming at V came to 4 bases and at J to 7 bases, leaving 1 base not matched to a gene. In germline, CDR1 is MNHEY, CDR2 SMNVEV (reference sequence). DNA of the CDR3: TGTGCCAGCAGTTGGACTAGCGGGGGGGGGACCCAGTACTTC. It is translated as CASSWTSGGGTQYF.

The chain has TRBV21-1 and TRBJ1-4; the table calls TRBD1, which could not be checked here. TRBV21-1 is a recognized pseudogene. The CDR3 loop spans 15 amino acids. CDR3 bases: TGTGCCAGCAGAGTACAGGGCGCGAATAATGAAAAACTGTTTTTT. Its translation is CASRVQGANNEKLFF.

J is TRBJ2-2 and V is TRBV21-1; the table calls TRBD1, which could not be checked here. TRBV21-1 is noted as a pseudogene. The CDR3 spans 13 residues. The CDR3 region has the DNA TGTGCCAGCACGGGACAAAACACCGGGGAGCTGTTTTTT. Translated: CASTGQNTGELFF.

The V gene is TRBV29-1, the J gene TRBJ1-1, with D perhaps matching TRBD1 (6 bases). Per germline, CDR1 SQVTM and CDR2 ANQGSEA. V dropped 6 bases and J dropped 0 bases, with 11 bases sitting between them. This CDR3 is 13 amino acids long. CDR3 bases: TGCAGCGTCTTCGGACAGTTGAACACTGAAGCTTTCTTT. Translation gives CSVFGQLNTEAFF.

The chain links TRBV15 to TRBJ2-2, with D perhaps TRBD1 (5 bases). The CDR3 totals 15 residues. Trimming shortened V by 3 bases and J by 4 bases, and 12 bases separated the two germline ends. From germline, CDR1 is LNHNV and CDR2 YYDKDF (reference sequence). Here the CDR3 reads CATSRFQGGTGELFF. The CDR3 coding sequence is TGTGCCACCAGCAGGTTCCAGGGTGGCACCGGGGAGCTGTTTTTT. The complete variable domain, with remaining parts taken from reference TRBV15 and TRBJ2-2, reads DAMVIQNPRYQVTQFGKPVTLSCSQTLNHNVMYWYQQKSSQAPKLLFHYYDKDFNNEADTPDNFQSRRPNTSFCFLDIRSPGLGDTAMYLCATSRFQGGTGELFFGEGSRLTVL.